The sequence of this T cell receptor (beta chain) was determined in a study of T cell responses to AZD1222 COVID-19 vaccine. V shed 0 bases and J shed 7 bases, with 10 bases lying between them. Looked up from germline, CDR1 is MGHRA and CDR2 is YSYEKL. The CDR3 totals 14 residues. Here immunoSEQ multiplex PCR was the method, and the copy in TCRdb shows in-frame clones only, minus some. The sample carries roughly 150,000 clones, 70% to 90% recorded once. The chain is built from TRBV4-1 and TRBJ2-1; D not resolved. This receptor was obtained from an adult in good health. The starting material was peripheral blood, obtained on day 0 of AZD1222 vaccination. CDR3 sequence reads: CASSQELAVNEQFF. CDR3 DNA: TGCGCCAGCAGCCAAGAGCTCGCGGTGAATGAGCAGTTCTTC.